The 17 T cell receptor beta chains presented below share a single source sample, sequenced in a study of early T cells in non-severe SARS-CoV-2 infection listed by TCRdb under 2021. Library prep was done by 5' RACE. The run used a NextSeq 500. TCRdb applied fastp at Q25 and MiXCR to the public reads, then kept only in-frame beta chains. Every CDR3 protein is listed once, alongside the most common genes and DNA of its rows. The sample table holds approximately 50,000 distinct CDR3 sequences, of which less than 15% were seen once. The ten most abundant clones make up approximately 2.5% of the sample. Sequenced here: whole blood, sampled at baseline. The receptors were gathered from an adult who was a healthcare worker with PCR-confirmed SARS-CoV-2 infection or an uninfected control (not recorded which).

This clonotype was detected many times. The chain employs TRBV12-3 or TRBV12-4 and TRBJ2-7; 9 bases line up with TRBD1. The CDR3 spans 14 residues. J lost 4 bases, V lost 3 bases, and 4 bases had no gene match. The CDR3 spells CASSFSGTGYEQYF. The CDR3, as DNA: TGTGCCAGCAGTTTCAGCGGGACAGGGTACGAGCAGTACTTC.

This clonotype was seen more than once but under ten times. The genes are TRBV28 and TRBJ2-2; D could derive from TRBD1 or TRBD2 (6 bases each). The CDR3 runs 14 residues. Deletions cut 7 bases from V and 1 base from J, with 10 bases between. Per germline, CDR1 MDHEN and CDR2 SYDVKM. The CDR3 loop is CASIGGWNTGELFF. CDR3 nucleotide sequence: TGTGCCAGCATCGGGGGCTGGAACACCGGGGAGCTGTTTTTT.

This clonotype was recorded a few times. CDR3: CASSQDSTSGSLYEQYF. DNA for the CDR3: TGTGCCAGCAGCCAAGATTCTACTAGCGGGAGTCTCTACGAGCAGTACTTC. The chain combines TRBV14 with TRBJ2-7; 11 nucleotides line up with TRBD2. V gave up 0 bases and J gave up 3 bases; unmatched junction bases: 7. The germline gives CDR1 SGHDN, CDR2 FVKESK. The CDR3 totals 17 residues.

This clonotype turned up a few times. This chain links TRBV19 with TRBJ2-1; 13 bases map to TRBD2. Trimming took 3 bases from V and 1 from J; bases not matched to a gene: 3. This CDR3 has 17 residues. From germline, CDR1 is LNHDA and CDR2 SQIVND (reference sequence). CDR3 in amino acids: CASSMGLAGLSYNEQFF. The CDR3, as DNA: TGTGCCAGTAGTATGGGACTAGCGGGGCTATCCTACAATGAGCAGTTCTTC.

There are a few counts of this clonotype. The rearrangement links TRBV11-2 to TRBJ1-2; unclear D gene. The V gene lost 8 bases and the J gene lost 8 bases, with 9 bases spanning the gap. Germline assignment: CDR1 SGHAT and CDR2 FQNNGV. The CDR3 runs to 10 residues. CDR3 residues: CASGDLGYTF. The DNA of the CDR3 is TGTGCCAGCGGCGATTTGGGCTACACCTTC.

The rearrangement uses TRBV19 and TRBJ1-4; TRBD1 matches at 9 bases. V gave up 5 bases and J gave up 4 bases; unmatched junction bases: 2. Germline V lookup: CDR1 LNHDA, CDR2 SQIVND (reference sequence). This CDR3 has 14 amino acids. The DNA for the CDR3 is TGTGCCAGTAGTGGACAGGGGAATAATGAAAAACTGTTTTTT. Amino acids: CASSGQGNNEKLFF.

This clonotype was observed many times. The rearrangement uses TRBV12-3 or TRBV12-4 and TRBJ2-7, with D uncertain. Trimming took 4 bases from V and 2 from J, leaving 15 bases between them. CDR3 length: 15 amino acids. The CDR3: CASSSEAPSTYEQYF. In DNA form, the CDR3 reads TGTGCCAGCAGTTCAGAGGCCCCTTCCACCTACGAGCAGTACTTC.

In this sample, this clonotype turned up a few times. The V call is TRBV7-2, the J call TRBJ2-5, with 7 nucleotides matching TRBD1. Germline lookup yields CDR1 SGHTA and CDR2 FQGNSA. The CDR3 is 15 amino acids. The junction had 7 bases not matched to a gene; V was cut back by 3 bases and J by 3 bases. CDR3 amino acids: CASSLRRTGEETQYF. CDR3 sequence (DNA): TGTGCCAGCAGCTTGCGCCGGACAGGAGAAGAGACCCAGTACTTC.

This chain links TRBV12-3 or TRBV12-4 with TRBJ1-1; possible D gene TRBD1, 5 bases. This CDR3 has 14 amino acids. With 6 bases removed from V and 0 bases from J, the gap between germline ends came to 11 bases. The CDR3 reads CASSITGVNTEAFF. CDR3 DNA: TGTGCCAGCAGCATTACAGGAGTGAACACTGAAGCTTTCTTT.

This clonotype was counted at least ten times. The CDR3 sequence: CASSPRLSQYTGELFF. The CDR3 nucleotides read TGTGCCAGCAGCCCCAGACTATCCCAGTACACCGGGGAGCTGTTTTTT. The genes are TRBV7-9 and TRBJ2-2; TRBD2 might be the D (5 bases). Germline V gene sequence: CDR1 SEHNR, CDR2 FQNEAQ (reference sequence). The CDR3 sequence is 16 residues long. Trimming left V 5 bases short and J 3 bases short, with 16 bases between. Full variable domain (remainder filled in from reference TRBV7-9 and TRBJ2-2): DTGVSQNPRHKITKRGQNVTFRCDPISEHNRLYWYRQTLGQGPEFLTYFQNEAQLEKSRLLSDRFSAERPKGSFSTLEIQRTEQGDSAMYLCASSPRLSQYTGELFFGEGSRLTVL.

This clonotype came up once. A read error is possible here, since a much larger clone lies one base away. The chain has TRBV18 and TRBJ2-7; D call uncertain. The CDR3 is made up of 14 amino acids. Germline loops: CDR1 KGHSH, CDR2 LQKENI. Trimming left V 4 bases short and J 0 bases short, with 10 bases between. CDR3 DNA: TGTGCCAGCTCACGACCGCACAGCTCCTACGAGCAGTACTTC. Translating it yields CASSRPHSSYEQYF.

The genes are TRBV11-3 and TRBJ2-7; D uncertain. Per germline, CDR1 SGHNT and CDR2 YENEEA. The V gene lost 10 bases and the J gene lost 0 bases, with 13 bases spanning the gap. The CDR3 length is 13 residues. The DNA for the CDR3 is TGTGCCACCCAACCCGCAACCTCCTACGAGCAGTACTTC. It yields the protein CATQPATSYEQYF.

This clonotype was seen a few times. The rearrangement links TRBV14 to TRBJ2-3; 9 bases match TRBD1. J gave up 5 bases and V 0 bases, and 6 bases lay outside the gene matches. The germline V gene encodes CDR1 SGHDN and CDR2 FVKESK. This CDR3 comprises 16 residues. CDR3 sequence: CASSQDLGTGRDTQYF. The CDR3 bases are TGTGCCAGCAGCCAAGATCTGGGGACAGGGCGAGATACGCAGTATTTT.

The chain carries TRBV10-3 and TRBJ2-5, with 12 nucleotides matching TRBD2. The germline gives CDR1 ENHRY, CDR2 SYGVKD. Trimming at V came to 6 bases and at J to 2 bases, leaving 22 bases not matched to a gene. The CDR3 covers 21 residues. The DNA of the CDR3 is TGTGCCATCAGCGCTAGTCCGGGACTAGCGGGCATACCGCGAAATCAAGAGACCCAGTACTTC. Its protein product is CAISASPGLAGIPRNQETQYF.

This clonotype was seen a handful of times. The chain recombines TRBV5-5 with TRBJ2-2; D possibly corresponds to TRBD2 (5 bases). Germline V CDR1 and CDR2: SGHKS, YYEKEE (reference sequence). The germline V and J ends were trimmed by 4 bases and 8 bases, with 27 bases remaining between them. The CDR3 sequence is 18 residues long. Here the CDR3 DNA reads TGTGCCAGCAGCCCCTTGTCGGCGTGGACTTCCGATCCTGGGGAGCTGTTTTTT. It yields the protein CASSPLSAWTSDPGELFF.

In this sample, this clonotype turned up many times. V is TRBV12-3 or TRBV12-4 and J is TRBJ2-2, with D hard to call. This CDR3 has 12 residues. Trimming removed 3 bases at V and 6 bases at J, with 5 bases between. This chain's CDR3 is CASSFFPGELFF. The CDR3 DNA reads TGTGCCAGCAGTTTTTTCCCCGGGGAGCTGTTTTTT.

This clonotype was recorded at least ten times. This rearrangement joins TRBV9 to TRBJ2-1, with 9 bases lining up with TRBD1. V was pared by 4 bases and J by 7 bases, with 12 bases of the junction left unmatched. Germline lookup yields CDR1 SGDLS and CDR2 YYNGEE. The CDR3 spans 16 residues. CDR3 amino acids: CASSPQPGTGKNEQFF. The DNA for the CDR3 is TGTGCCAGCAGCCCGCAACCCGGGACAGGGAAGAATGAGCAGTTCTTC.